This T cell receptor beta chain appears in the sequencing data of a study of blood T cell repertoires in COVID-19. At the level of the study: Sample material is recorded as cDNA or gDNA derived from T cells, B-cell-depleted T cells, or PBMCs.

Clones were read by immunoSEQ multiplex PCR, and TCRdb kept only the in-frame ones, dropping some. In the table there are around 58,000 clones, 80% to 90% of which are singletons. Germline CDR1 SGHTA, CDR2 FQGTGA. V gave up 5 bases and J gave up 0 bases, with 9 bases separating them. The length of the CDR3 is 14 residues. Cohorts were based on clinical histories the participants reported. The sequencing input was PBMCs or T cells enriched from blood (not recorded which). The sequence was obtained from a woman in her forties with acute COVID-19. The rearrangement joins TRBV7-3 to TRBJ2-3; D gene uncertain. CDR3 sequence reads: CASSQAHSTDTQYF. The CDR3 DNA reads TGTGCCAGCAGCCAGGCCCATAGCACAGATACGCAGTATTTT.